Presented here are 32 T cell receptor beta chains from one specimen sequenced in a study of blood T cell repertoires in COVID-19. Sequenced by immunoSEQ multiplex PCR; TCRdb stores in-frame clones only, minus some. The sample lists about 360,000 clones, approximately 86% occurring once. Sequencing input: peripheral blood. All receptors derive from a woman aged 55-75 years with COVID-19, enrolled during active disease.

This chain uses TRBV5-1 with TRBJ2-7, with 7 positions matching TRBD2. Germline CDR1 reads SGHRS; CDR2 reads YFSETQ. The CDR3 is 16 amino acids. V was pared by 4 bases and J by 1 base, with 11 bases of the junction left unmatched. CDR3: CASSNTLAGASYEQYF. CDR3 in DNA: TGCGCCAGCAGCAATACTTTAGCGGGCGCGTCCTACGAGCAGTACTTC.

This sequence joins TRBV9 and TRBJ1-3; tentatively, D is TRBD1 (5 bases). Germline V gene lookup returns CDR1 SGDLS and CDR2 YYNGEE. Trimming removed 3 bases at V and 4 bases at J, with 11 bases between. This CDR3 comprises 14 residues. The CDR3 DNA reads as TGTGCCAGCAGCGGATCCTGGACAGGAAACACCATATATTTT. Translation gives CASSGSWTGNTIYF.

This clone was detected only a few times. CDR3 nucleotides: TGTGCCAGCAGTTTGAGACAGGGGAAAGGCTATGGCTACACCTTC. Translated, it gives CASSLRQGKGYGYTF. This chain uses TRBV6-5 with TRBJ1-2, with 8 bases fitting TRBD1. Germline trimming cut 4 bases from V and 4 bases from J; bases unmatched to any gene: 8. CDR1 is MNHEY, CDR2 SVGAGI, per germline. CDR3 length: 15 amino acids.

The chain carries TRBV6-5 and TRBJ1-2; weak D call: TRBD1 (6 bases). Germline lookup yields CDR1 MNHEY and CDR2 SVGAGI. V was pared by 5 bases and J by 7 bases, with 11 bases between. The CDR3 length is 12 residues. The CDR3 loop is CASSRGARGYTF. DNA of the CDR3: TGTGCCAGCAGTCGGGGGGCCCGTGGCTACACCTTC.

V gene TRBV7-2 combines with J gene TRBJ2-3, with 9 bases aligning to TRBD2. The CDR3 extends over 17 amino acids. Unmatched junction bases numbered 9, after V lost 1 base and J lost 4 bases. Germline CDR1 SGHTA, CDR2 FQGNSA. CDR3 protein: CASSLVPAGGLADTQYF. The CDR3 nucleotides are TGTGCCAGCAGCTTAGTTCCAGCGGGGGGCCTCGCAGATACGCAGTATTTT.

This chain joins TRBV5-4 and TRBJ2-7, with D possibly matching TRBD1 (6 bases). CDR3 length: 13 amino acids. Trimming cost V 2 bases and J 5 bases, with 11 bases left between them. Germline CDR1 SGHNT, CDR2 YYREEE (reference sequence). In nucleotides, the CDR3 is TGTGCCAGCAGCTTCAAACAGGGAAACGAGCAGTACTTC. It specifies CASSFKQGNEQYF.

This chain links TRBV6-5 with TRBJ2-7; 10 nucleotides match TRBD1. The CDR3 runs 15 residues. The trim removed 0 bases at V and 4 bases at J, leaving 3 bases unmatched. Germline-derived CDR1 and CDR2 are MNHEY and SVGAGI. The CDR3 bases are TGTGCCAGCAGTTACTCCGGGACAGGGGAGTACGAGCAGTACTTC. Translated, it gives CASSYSGTGEYEQYF.

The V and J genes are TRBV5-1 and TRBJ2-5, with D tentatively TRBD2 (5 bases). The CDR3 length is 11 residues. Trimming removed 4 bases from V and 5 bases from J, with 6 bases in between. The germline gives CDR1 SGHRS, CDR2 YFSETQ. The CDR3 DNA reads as TGCGCCAGCAGCCCGGGGGAGACCCAGTACTTC. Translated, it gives CASSPGETQYF.

CDR3 DNA sequence: TGTGCCAGCTCACCACAGGTAATCGGACAGTCTAATCAGCCCCAGCATTTT. It encodes CASSPQVIGQSNQPQHF. V usage is TRBV18 and J usage is TRBJ1-5; tentatively, D is TRBD1 (6 bases). The CDR3 spans 17 residues. The V end lost 1 base, the J end lost 4 bases, and 17 bases lay between the germline ends. In germline, CDR1 is KGHSH, CDR2 LQKENI.

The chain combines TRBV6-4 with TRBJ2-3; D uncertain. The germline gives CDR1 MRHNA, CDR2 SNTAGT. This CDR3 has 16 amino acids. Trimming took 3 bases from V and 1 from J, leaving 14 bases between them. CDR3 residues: CASSEYPAPGTDTQYF. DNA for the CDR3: TGTGCCAGCAGTGAATATCCCGCCCCAGGCACAGATACGCAGTATTTT.

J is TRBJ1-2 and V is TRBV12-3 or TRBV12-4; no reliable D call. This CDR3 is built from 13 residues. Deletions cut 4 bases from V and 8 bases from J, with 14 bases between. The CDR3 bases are TGTGCCAGCAGTTCAAACGAGCGCTGGGGCTACACCTTC. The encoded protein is CASSSNERWGYTF.

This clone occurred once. CDR3 DNA: TGCGCCAGCAGCTTGGGGGACAGGTTCTACGAGCAGTACTTC. Amino acid sequence: CASSLGDRFYEQYF. This sequence joins TRBV5-1 and TRBJ2-7, with 8 bases identical to TRBD1. The length of the CDR3 is 14 residues. Germline V gene lookup returns CDR1 SGHRS and CDR2 YFSETQ. V lost 0 bases to trimming and J lost 3 bases; unmatched junction nucleotides: 2.

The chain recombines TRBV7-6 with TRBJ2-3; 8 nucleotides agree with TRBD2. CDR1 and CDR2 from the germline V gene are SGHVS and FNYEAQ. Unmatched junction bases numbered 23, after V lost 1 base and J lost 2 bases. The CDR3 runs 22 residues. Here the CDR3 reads CASSLDYPGLDFSHTFTDTQYF. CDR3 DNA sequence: TGTGCCAGCAGCTTAGACTATCCGGGACTAGATTTCTCGCATACTTTCACAGATACGCAGTATTTT.

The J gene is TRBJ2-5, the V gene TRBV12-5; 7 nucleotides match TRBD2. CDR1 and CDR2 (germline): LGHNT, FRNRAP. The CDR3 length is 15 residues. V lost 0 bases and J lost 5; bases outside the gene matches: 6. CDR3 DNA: TGTGCTAGTGGTTTGGTTATGGTGGGGGGGGAGACCCAGTACTTC. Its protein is CASGLVMVGGETQYF.

CDR3 sequence: CAWSPGTGTMNTQYF. In DNA form, the CDR3 reads TGTGCCTGGAGTCCAGGGACAGGGACTATGAATACGCAGTATTTT. V and J are TRBV30 and TRBJ2-3, with 9 bases matching TRBD1. In germline, CDR1 is GTSNPN, CDR2 SVGIG (reference sequence). The ends lost 2 bases at V and 7 bases at J; junction bases unmatched: 10. The CDR3 runs 15 residues.

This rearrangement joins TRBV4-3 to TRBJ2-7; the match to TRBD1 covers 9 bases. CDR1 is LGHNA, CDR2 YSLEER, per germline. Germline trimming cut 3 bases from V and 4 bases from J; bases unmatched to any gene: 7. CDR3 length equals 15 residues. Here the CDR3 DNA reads TGCGCCAGCAGCCAGGCCCCGGGACAGGGTTACGAGCAGTACTTC. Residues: CASSQAPGQGYEQYF.

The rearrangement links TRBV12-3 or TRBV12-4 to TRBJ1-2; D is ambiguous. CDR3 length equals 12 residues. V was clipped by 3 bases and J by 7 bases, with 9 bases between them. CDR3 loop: CASSLVGGGYTF. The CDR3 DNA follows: TGTGCCAGCAGTTTGGTCGGAGGTGGCTACACCTTC.

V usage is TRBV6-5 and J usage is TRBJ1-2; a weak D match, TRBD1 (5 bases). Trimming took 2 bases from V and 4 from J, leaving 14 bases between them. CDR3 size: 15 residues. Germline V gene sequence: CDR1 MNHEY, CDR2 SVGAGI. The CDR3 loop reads CASSYTGVWGYGYTF. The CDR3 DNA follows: TGTGCCAGCAGTTACACAGGAGTTTGGGGCTATGGCTACACCTTC.

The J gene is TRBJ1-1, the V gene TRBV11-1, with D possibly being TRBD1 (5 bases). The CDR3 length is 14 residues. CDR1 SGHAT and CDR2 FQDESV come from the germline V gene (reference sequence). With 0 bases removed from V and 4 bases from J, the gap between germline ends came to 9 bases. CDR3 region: CASSLARGSTEAFF. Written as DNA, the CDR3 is TGTGCCAGCAGCTTAGCGCGGGGGAGCACTGAAGCTTTCTTT. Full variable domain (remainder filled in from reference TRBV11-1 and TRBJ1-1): EAEVAQSPRYKITEKSQAVAFWCDPISGHATLYWYRQILGQGPELLVQFQDESVVDDSQLPKDRFSAERLKGVDSTLKIQPAELGDSAMYLCASSLARGSTEAFFGQGTRLTVV.

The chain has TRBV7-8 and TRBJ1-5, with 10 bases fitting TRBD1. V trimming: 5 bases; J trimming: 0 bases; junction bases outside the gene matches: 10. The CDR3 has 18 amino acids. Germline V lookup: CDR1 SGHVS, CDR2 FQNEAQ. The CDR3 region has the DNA TGTGCCAGCAGCCCCCGGGACAGGGGAATCTTTAGCAATCAGCCCCAGCATTTT. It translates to CASSPRDRGIFSNQPQHF.

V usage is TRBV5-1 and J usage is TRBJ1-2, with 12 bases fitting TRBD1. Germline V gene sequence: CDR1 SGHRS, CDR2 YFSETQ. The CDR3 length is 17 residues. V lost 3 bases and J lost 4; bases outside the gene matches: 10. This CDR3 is CASSSEPGQGASYGYTF. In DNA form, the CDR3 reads TGCGCCAGCAGCTCGGAGCCGGGACAGGGGGCGAGCTATGGCTACACCTTC.

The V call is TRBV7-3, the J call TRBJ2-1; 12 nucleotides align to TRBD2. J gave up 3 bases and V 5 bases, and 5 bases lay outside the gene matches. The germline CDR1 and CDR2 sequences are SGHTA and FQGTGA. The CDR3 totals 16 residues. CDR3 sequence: CASSPLAGGYYNEQFF. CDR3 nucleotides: TGTGCCAGCAGCCCACTAGCGGGGGGCTACTACAATGAGCAGTTCTTC.

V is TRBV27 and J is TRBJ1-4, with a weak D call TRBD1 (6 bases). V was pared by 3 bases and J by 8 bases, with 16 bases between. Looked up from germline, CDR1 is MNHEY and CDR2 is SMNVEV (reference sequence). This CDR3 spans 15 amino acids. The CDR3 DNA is TGTGCCAGCAGTTTGATTGCAGGGGTCGGGGAAAAACTGTTTTTT. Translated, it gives CASSLIAGVGEKLFF.

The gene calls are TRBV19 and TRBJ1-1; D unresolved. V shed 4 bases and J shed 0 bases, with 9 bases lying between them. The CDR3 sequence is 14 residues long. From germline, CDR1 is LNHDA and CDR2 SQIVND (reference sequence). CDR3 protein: CASSKAGLNTEAFF. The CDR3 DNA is TGTGCCAGTAGTAAGGCCGGGTTGAACACTGAAGCTTTCTTT.

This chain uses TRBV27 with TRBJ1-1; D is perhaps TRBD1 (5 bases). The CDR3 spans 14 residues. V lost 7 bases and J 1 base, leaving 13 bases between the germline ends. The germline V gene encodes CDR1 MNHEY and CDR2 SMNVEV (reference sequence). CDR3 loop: CASTPGLTNTEAFF. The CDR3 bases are TGTGCCAGCACCCCGGGACTTACGAACACTGAAGCTTTCTTT.

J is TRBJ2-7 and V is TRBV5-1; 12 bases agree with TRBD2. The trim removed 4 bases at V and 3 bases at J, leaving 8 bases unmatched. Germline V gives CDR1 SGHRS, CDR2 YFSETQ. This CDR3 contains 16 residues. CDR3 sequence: CASSGRTSGVDYEQYF. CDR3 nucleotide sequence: TGCGCCAGCAGCGGGCGGACTAGCGGGGTGGACTACGAGCAGTACTTC.

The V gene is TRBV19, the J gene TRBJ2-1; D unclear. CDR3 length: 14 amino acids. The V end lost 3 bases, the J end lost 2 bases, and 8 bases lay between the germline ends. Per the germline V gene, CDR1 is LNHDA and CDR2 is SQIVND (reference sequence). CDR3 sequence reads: CASSMSTTYNEQFF. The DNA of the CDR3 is TGTGCCAGTAGTATGTCCACTACCTACAATGAGCAGTTCTTC.

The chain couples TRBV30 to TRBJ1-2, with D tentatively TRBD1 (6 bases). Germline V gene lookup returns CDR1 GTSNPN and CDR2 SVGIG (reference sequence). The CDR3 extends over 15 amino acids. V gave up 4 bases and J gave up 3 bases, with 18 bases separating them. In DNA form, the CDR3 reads TGTGCCTGGACCACGAACAGGGAGAGTTACTATGGCTACACCTTC. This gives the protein CAWTTNRESYYGYTF. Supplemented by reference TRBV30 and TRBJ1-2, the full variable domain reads SQTIHQWPATLVQPVGSPLSLECTVEGTSNPNLYWYRQAAGRGLQLLFYSVGIGQISSEVPQNLSASRPQDRQFILSSKKLLLSDSGFYLCAWTTNRESYYGYTFGSGTRLTVV.

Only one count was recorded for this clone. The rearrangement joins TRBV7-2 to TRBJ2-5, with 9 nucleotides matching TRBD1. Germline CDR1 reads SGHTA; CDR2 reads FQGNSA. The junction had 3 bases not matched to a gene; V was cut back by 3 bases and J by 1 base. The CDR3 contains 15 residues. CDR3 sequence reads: CASSFPTGGQETQYF. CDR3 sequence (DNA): TGTGCCAGCAGCTTCCCGACAGGGGGCCAAGAGACCCAGTACTTC.

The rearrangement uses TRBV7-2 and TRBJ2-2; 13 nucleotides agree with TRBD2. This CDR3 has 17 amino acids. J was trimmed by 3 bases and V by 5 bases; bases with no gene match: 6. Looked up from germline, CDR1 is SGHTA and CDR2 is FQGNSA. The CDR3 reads CASSQGLAGSDTGELFF. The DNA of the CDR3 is TGTGCCAGCAGCCAGGGACTAGCGGGGTCGGACACCGGGGAGCTGTTTTTT. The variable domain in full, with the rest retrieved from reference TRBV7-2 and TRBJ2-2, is GAGVSQSPSNKVTEKGKDVELRCDPISGHTALYWYRQSLGQGLEFLIYFQGNSAPDKSGLPSDRFSAERTGGSVSTLTIQRTQQEDSAVYLCASSQGLAGSDTGELFFGEGSRLTVL.

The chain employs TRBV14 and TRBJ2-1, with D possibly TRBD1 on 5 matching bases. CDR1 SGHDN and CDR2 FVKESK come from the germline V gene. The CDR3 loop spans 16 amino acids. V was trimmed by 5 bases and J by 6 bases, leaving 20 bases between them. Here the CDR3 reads CASSYTGFRRRNEQFF. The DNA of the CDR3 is TGTGCCAGCAGCTACACAGGATTCCGTCGGCGCAATGAGCAGTTCTTC.

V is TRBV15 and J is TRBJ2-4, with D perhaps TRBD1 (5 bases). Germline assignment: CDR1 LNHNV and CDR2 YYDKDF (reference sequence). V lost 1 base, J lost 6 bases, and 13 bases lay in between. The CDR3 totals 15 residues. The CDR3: CATSRAWQGTNIQYF. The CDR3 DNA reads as TGTGCCACCAGCAGAGCTTGGCAGGGAACAAACATTCAGTACTTC.